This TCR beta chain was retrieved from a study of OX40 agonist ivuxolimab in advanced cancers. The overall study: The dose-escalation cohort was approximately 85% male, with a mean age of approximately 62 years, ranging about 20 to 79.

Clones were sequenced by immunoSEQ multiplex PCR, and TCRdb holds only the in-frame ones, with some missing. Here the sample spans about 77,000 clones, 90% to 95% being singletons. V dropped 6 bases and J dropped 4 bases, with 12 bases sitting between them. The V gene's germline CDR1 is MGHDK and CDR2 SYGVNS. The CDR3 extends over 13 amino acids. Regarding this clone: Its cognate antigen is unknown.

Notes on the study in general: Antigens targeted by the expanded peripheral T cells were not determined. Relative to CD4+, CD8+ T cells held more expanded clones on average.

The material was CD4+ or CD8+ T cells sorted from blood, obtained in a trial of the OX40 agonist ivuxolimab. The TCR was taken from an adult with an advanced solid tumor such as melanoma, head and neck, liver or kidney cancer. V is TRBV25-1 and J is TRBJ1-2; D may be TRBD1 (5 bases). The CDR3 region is CASSSGGRYGYTF. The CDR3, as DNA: TGTGCCAGCAGCTCCGGGGGACGCTATGGCTACACCTTC.